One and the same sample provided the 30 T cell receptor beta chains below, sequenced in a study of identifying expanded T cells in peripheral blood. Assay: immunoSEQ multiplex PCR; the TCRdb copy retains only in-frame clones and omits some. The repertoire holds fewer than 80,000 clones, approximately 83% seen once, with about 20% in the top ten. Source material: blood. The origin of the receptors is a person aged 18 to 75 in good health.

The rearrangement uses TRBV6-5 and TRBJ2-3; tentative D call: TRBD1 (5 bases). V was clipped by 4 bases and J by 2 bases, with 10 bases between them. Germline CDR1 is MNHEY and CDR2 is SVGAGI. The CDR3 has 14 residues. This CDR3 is CASSLRQSTDTQYF. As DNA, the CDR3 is TGTGCCAGCAGTTTGAGACAGTCCACAGATACGCAGTATTTT.

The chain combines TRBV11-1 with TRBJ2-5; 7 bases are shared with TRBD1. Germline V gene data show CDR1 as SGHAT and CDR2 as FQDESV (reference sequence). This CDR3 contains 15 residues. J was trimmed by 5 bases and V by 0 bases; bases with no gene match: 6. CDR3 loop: CASSLADRARETQYF. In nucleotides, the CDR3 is TGTGCCAGCAGCTTAGCCGACAGGGCCCGGGAGACCCAGTACTTC.

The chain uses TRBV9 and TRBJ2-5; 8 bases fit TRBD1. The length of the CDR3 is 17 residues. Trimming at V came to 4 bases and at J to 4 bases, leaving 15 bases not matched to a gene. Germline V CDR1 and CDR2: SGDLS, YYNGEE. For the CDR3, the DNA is TGTGCCAGCAGCCCCACCGGAGGCAGGGGGCGTGGAGAGACCCAGTACTTC. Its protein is CASSPTGGRGRGETQYF.

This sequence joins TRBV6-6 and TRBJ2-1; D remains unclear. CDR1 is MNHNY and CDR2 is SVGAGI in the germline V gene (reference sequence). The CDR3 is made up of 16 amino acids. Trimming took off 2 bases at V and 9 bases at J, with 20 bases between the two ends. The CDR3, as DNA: TGTGCCAGCAGTTACCCCGAAGGTGACAACCGAGGTGAGCAGTTCTTC. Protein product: CASSYPEGDNRGEQFF.

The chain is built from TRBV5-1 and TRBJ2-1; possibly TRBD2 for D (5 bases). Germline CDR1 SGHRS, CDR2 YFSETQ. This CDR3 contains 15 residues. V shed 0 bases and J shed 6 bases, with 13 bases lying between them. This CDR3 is CASSLGRTAANEQFF. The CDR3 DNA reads TGCGCCAGCAGCTTGGGAAGGACTGCTGCCAATGAGCAGTTCTTC. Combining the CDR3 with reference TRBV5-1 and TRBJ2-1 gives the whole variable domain KAGVTQTPRYLIKTRGQQVTLSCSPISGHRSVSWYQQTPGQGLQFLFEYFSETQRNKGNFPGRFSGRQFSNSRSEMNVSTLELGDSALYLCASSLGRTAANEQFFGPGTRLTVL.

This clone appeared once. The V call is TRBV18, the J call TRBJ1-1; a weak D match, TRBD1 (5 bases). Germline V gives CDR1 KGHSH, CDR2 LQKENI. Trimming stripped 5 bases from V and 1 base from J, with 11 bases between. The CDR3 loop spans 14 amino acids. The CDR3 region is CASSSRGGNTEAFF. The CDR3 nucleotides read TGTGCCAGCTCATCAAGGGGCGGGAACACTGAAGCTTTCTTT.

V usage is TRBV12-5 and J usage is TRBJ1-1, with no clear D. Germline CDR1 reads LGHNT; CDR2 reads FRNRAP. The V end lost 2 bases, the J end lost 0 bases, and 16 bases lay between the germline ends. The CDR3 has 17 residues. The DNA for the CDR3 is TGTGCTAGTGGTTTGTCGGGCGATTGGAGCTTGAACACTGAAGCTTTCTTT. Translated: CASGLSGDWSLNTEAFF.

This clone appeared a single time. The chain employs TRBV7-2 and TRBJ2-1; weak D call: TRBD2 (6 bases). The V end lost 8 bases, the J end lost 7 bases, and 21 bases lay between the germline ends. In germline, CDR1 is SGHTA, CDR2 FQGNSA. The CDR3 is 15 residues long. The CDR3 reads CASEIMGLHSNEQFF. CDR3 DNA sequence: TGTGCCAGCGAGATCATGGGACTGCACTCAAATGAGCAGTTCTTC.

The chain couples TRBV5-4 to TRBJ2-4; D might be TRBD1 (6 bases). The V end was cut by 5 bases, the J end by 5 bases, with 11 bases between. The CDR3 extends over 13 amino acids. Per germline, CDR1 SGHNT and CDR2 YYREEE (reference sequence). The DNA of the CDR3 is TGTGCCAGCAGGGGGCAGGGGCAAAACATTCAGTACTTC. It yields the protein CASRGQGQNIQYF.

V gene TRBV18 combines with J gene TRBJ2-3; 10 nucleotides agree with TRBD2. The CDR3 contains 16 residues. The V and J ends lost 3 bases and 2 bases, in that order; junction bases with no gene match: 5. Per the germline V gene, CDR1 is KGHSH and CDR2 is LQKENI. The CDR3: CASSPLAGGYTDTQYF. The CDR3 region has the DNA TGTGCCAGCTCACCGTTAGCGGGGGGTTACACAGATACGCAGTATTTT.

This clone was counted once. The CDR3 spells CASSIAGGTEFF. The CDR3 region has the DNA TGTGCCAGTAGTATCGCGGGAGGGACGGAGTTCTTC. V usage is TRBV19 and J usage is TRBJ2-1; TRBD2 agrees at 9 bases. The V gene end was trimmed by 3 bases and the J gene end by 14 bases; junction bases not matched to a gene: 5. Looked up from germline, CDR1 is LNHDA and CDR2 is SQIVND (reference sequence). The CDR3 length is 12 residues.

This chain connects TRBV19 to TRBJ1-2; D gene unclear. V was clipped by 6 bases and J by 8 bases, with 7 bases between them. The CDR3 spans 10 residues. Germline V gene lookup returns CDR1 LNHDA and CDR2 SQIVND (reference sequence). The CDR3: CASRDEGYTF. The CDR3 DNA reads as TGTGCCAGTAGAGACGAAGGCTACACCTTC.

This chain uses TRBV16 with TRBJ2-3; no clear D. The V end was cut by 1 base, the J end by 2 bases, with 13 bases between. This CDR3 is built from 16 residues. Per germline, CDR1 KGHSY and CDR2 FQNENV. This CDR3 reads CASSQFSGLYTDTQYF. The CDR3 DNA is TGTGCCAGCAGCCAATTTTCCGGGCTGTACACAGATACGCAGTATTTT.

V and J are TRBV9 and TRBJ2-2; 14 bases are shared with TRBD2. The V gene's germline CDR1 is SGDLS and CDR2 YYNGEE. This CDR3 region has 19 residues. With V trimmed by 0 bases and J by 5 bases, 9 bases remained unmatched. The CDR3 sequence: CASSVAPGLAGAGTGELFF. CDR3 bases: TGTGCCAGCAGCGTAGCCCCGGGACTAGCGGGAGCAGGGACCGGGGAGCTGTTTTTT.

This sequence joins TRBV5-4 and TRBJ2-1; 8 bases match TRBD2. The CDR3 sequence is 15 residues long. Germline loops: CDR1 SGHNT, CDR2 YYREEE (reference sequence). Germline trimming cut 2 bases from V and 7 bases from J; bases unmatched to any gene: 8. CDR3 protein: CASSLGTSGVNEQFF. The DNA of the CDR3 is TGTGCCAGCAGCTTAGGCACTAGCGGAGTAAATGAGCAGTTCTTC.

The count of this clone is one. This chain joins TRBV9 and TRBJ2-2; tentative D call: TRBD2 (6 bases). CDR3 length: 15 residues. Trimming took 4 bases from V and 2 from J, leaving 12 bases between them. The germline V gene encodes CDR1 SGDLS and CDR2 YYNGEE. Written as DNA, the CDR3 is TGTGCCAGCAGCTCTGGGGGGAGTAACACCGGGGAGCTGTTTTTT. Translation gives CASSSGGSNTGELFF.

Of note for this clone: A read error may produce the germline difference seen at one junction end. CDR3 sequence: CASSHSGSAYGQYF. The CDR3 nucleotides read TGCGCCAGCAGCCACAGCGGGAGCGCCTACGGGCAGTACTTC. The V call is TRBV4-3, the J call TRBJ2-7, with 8 bases that match TRBD2. The CDR3 has 14 amino acids. The germline gives CDR1 LGHNA, CDR2 YSLEER.

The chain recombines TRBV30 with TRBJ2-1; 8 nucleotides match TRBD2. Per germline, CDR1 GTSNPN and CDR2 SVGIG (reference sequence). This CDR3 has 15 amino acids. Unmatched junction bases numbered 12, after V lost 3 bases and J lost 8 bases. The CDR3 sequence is CAWSPLTGGHDEQFF. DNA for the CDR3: TGTGCCTGGAGCCCCTTGACGGGGGGGCATGATGAGCAGTTCTTC. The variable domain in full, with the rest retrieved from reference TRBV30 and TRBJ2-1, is SQTIHQWPATLVQPVGSPLSLECTVEGTSNPNLYWYRQAAGRGLQLLFYSVGIGQISSEVPQNLSASRPQDRQFILSSKKLLLSDSGFYLCAWSPLTGGHDEQFFGPGTRLTVL.

CDR3 region: CASSVGEPETQYF. The CDR3 DNA reads as TGTGCCAGCAGTGTGGGGGAGCCAGAGACCCAGTACTTC. The chain couples TRBV2 to TRBJ2-5; either TRBD1 or TRBD2 may fit D (5 bases each). The germline V gene encodes CDR1 SNHLY and CDR2 FYNNEI. CDR3 size: 13 residues. V lost 4 bases and J lost 4, with 10 bases in between.

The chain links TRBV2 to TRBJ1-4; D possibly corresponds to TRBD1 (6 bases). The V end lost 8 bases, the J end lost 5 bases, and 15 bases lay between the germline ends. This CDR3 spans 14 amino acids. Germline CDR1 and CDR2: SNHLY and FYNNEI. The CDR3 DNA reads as TGTGCCAGCCGACAGGCCCGGGCCAATGAAAAACTGTTTTTT. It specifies CASRQARANEKLFF.

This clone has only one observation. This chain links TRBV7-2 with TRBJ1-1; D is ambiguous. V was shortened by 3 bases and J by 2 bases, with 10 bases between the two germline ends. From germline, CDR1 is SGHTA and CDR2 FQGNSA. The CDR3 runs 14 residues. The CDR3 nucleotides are TGTGCCAGCAGCTTTCAAACGGTTAACACTGAAGCTTTCTTT. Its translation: CASSFQTVNTEAFF.

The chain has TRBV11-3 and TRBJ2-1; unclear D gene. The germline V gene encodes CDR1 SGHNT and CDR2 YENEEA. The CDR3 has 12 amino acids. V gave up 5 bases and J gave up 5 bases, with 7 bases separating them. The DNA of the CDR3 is TGTGCCAGCAGCGATTGGAACAATGAGCAGTTCTTC. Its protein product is CASSDWNNEQFF.

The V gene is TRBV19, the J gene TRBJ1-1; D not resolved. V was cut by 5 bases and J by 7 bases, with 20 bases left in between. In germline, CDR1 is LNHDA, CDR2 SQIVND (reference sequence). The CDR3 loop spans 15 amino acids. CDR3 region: CASSRAGPQTDEAFF. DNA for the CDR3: TGTGCCAGTAGTCGGGCAGGCCCGCAAACAGATGAAGCTTTCTTT.

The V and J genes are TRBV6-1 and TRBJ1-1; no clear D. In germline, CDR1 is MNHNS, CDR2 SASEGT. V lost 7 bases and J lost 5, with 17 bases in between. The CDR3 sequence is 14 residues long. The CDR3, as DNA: TGTGCCAGCATCATACCTGGCACGGGGACTGAAGCTTTCTTT. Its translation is CASIIPGTGTEAFF.

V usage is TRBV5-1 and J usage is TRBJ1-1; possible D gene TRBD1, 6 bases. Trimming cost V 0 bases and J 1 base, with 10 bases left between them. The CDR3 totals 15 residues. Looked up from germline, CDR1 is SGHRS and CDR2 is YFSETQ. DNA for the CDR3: TGCGCCAGCAGCTTGGCCCAGACAGGGAACACTGAAGCTTTCTTT. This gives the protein CASSLAQTGNTEAFF. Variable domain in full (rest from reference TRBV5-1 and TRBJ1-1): KAGVTQTPRYLIKTRGQQVTLSCSPISGHRSVSWYQQTPGQGLQFLFEYFSETQRNKGNFPGRFSGRQFSNSRSEMNVSTLELGDSALYLCASSLAQTGNTEAFFGQGTRLTVV.

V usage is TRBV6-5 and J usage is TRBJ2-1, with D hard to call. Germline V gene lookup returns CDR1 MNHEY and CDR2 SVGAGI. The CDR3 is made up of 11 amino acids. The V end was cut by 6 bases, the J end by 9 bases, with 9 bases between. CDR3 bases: TGTGCCAGCAGGGAGCTCGGTGAGCAGTTCTTC. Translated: CASRELGEQFF.

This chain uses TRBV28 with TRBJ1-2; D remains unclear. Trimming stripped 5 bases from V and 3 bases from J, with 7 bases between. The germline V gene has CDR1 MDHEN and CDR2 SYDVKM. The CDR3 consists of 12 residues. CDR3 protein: CASSGVYYGYTF. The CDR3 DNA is TGTGCCAGCAGTGGGGTGTACTATGGCTACACCTTC.

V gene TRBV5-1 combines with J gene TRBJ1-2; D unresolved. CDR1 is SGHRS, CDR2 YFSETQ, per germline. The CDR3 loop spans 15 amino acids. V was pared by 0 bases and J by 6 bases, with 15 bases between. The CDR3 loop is CASSLEIGRLNGYTF. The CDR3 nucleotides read TGCGCCAGCAGCTTGGAAATTGGCAGACTTAATGGCTACACCTTC.

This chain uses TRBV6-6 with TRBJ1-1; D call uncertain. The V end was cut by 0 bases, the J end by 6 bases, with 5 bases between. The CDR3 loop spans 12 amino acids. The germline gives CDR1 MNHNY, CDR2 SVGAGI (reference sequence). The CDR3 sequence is CASSYSDAEAFF. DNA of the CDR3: TGTGCCAGCAGTTACTCCGACGCTGAAGCTTTCTTT.

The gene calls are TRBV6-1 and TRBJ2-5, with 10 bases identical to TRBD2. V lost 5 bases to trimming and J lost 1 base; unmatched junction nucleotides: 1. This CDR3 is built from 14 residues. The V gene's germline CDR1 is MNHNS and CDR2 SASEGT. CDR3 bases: TGTGCCAGCAGTTTAGCGGGGGGCCAAGAGACCCAGTACTTC. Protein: CASSLAGGQETQYF.